This section outlines one T cell receptor (beta chain) sequence together with its context. The antigen is undetermined. The library was made from cDNA and included unique molecular identifiers. MiXCR, run by TCRdb on the PCR reads, gives a single entry per CDR3 protein. Altogether approximately 440,000 distinct CDR3 sequences are present, over 35% being singletons, with the ten largest covering 12%. The source of the sample is a study of post-analysis software for immune sequencing data. Study outcomes and limitations: A handful of TRBV segments appeared more often in patients than in controls, and TRBV5-6, TRBV5-1 and TRBV20-1 were among these. When compared against controls, multiple sclerosis patients showed significantly lower normalized Chao1 diversity.

Trimming pared 6 bases from V and 0 bases from J, leaving 21 bases between. Germline CDR1 and CDR2: SGHAT and FQNNGV. This CDR3 is 17 amino acids long. The source is a girl aged 10-17 years with multiple sclerosis. The sample was blood. V and J are TRBV11-2 and TRBJ2-7, with a possible D match to TRBD2 (6 bases). The CDR3 DNA is TGTGCCAGCAGATCCCTTCTGACGCAGGGAGGCTCCTACGAGCAGTACTTC. Encoded protein: CASRSLLTQGGSYEQYF.